The rows below give T cell receptor beta chains drawn from one sample of a study of blood T cell repertoires in COVID-19. Method: immunoSEQ multiplex PCR; TCRdb's copy keeps in-frame clones and lacks some. Among 150,000 to 200,000 clones listed, around 89% were seen once. Sequenced input: peripheral blood. These receptors came from a man aged 18 to 35 who had recovered from COVID-19. Both conserved end residues are part of each CDR3. Each record gives: D gene, V gene, J gene, clone size, CDR3 protein, CDR3 DNA. A D gene is named only where the DNA matches it firmly. The size field is filled for only some rows; it gives once, few, many or a size class.

-	TRBV6-5	TRBJ1-4	-	CASSSLNLELFF	TGTGCCAGCAGCTCCTTAAACTTGGAACTGTTTTTT
TRBD2	TRBV28	TRBJ2-1	-	CASMDGTNYNEQFF	TGTGCCAGCATGGACGGGACTAACTACAATGAGCAGTTCTTC
TRBD2	TRBV7-3	TRBJ2-2	-	CASSLTVAGGRTGGELFF	TGTGCCAGCAGCTTAACCGTCGCCGGCGGGAGAACTGGCGGGGAGCTGTTTTTT
-	TRBV7-9	TRBJ1-1	-	CASSLATAKPVLEAFF	TGTGCCAGCAGCTTAGCCACAGCCAAGCCCGTTCTGGAAGCTTTCTTT
-	TRBV4-1	TRBJ2-2	-	CASSQDGSGNTGELFF	TGCGCCAGCAGCCAAGACGGGAGCGGGAACACCGGGGAGCTGTTTTTT
-	TRBV7-6	TRBJ2-3	-	CASSPSGGTGTQYF	TGTGCCAGCAGCCCCTCAGGCGGGACGGGGACGCAGTATTTT
TRBD2	TRBV4-3	TRBJ2-7	few	CASSSRLAGVGEQYF	TGCGCCAGCAGCTCCCGACTAGCGGGAGTGGGGGAGCAGTACTTC
-	TRBV18	TRBJ2-2	few	CASSPPSRVLTGELFF	TGTGCCAGCTCACCACCAAGCCGCGTCCTCACCGGGGAGCTGTTTTTT
-	TRBV20-1	TRBJ1-6	-	CSASPASGGDNSPLHF	TGCAGTGCTAGTCCCGCTTCGGGGGGCGACAATTCACCCCTCCACTTT
-	TRBV3-1/TRBV3-2	TRBJ1-1	-	CASNKAFF	TGTGCCAGCAACAAAGCTTTCTTT
-	TRBV6-6	TRBJ2-7	-	CASSYSAGKYEQYF	TGTGCCAGCAGTTACTCAGCAGGGAAATACGAGCAGTACTTC
-	TRBV7-6	TRBJ1-2	few	CASSSWISGSYYYGYTF	TGTGCCAGCAGCTCCTGGATTTCGGGTTCCTATTACTATGGCTACACCTTC
TRBD2	TRBV28	TRBJ2-7	-	CASGGAGGQYEQYF	TGTGCCAGCGGAGGAGCGGGAGGGCAATACGAGCAGTACTTC
-	TRBV14	TRBJ1-5	-	CASSHGGNQPQHF	TGTGCCAGCAGCCACGGGGGAAATCAGCCCCAGCATTTT
-	TRBV15	TRBJ2-6	-	CATSRVWRSNLARGANVLTF	TGTGCCACCAGCAGAGTGTGGCGCTCTAACCTCGCCAGGGGGGCCAACGTCCTGACTTTC
TRBD1	TRBV24-1	TRBJ1-5	-	CATSDPDRVESDNQPQHF	TGTGCCACCAGTGACCCAGACAGGGTGGAATCCGACAATCAGCCCCAGCATTTT
-	TRBV2	TRBJ2-5	-	CASRLSGGGQETQYF	TGTGCCAGCAGACTTAGCGGTGGGGGGCAAGAGACCCAGTACTTC
-	TRBV7-2	TRBJ2-7	-	CASSFGSYEQYF	TGTGCCAGCAGCTTCGGCTCCTACGAGCAGTACTTC
-	TRBV27	TRBJ1-4	-	CASKTGGEKLFF	TGTGCCAGCAAAACCGGGGGGGAAAAACTGTTTTTT
-	TRBV7-2	TRBJ2-7	-	CASSFGPGRYEQYF	-
-	TRBV6-1	TRBJ1-5	-	CASSGWLGAQGQPQHF	TGTGCCAGCAGTGGGTGGCTTGGGGCGCAGGGTCAGCCCCAGCATTTT
TRBD1	TRBV7-2	TRBJ2-4	-	CASSLGTGGARNIQYF	TGTGCCAGCAGCCTTGGGACAGGGGGCGCCCGAAACATTCAGTACTTC
-	TRBV9	TRBJ2-7	-	CASSAYRETYEQYF	TGTGCCAGCAGCGCTTACAGGGAGACCTACGAGCAGTACTTC
-	TRBV7-2	TRBJ2-7	-	CASSFTGRAYEQYF	TGTGCCAGCAGCTTTACTGGGAGAGCCTACGAGCAGTACTTC
-	TRBV25-1	TRBJ2-7	once	CASNQGTYEQYF	TGTGCCAGCAACCAGGGGACCTACGAGCAGTACTTC
-	TRBV7-9	TRBJ2-7	-	CASSLLDSHEQYF	TGTGCCAGCAGCTTATTGGACAGTCACGAGCAGTACTTC
TRBD2	TRBV9	TRBJ2-3	-	CASSSRREPDTQYF	TGTGCCAGCAGCTCCCGGCGGGAGCCAGATACGCAGTATTTT
TRBD1	TRBV11-2	TRBJ1-4	-	CASSFRQGGNEKLFF	TGTGCCAGCAGCTTCAGGCAGGGGGGAAATGAAAAACTGTTTTTT
-	TRBV5-4	TRBJ1-2	-	CASSPLRQTNYGYTF	TGTGCCAGCAGTCCCCTTAGACAGACTAACTATGGCTACACCTTC
-	TRBV6-6	TRBJ2-2	-	CASSSNFGELFF	TGTGCCAGCAGCTCTAATTTCGGGGAGCTGTTTTTT
-	TRBV11-2	TRBJ1-1	-	CASSLGLEAFF	TGTGCCAGCAGCTTAGGTCTCGAAGCTTTCTTT
-	TRBV5-1	TRBJ2-3	once	CASTREGTDTQYF	TGCGCCAGCACTAGAGAGGGAACAGATACGCAGTATTTT
TRBD1	TRBV28	TRBJ2-5	-	CASSEGGQGLKETQYF	TGTGCCAGCAGTGAGGGCGGACAGGGTTTAAAGGAGACCCAGTACTTC
-	TRBV27	TRBJ2-4	-	CASSGAGGKNIQYF	TGTGCCAGCAGTGGGGCCGGGGGCAAAAACATTCAGTACTTC
-	TRBV7-2	TRBJ2-2	-	CASSLVDTPGTGELFF	TGTGCCAGCAGCCTAGTGGACACCCCGGGCACCGGGGAGCTGTTTTTT
-	TRBV3-1/TRBV3-2	TRBJ2-3	once	CASSQGLGTHSAQYF	TGTGCCAGCAGCCAAGGGTTGGGGACTCACTCGGCGCAGTATTTT
-	TRBV29-1	TRBJ2-3	-	CSVRRSIAPDTQYF	TGCAGCGTTAGACGTTCGATAGCGCCAGATACGCAGTATTTT
-	TRBV2	TRBJ1-3	-	CASSGSSLPGNTIYF	TGTGCCAGCAGTGGGTCCAGTCTCCCTGGAAACACCATATATTTT
-	TRBV29-1	TRBJ2-3	-	CSVRSIGDIYTDTQYF	TGCAGCGTTCGAAGTATAGGGGACATTTACACAGATACGCAGTATTTT
-	TRBV19	TRBJ2-2	-	CASSIRHAGNTGELFF	TGTGCCAGTAGTATTCGGCATGCGGGGAACACCGGGGAGCTGTTTTTT
-	TRBV2	TRBJ1-6	few	CASTRVGQPNSPLHF	TGTGCCAGCACTAGGGTAGGACAACCTAATTCACCCCTCCACTTT
TRBD2	TRBV5-1	TRBJ2-6	-	CASSLAGAGANVLTF	TGCGCCAGCAGCCTGGCGGGGGCTGGGGCCAACGTCCTGACTTTC